This TCR beta chain was captured by sequencing in a study of T cell changes during pregnancy in multiple sclerosis. TCRdb keeps only in-frame clones here, not all; method: immunoSEQ multiplex PCR. The sample carries about 46,000 clones, around 93% recorded once. This clone has a single count. The specimen comprised CD8+ T cells from peripheral blood mononuclear cells, sampled in the second trimester of pregnancy. This TCR derives from a female donor with multiple sclerosis, enrolled in a pregnancy study.

The CDR3 bases are TGTGCCTGGAGTTATGGGGACAGGGGAGGGGACTATGGCTACACCTTC. The encoded protein is CAWSYGDRGGDYGYTF. The J gene is TRBJ1-2, the V gene TRBV30; 10 bases match TRBD1. Trimming removed 2 bases from V and 3 bases from J; junction bases left unmatched: 9. In germline, CDR1 is GTSNPN, CDR2 SVGIG (reference sequence). This CDR3 spans 16 amino acids.